This entry concerns a single T cell receptor beta chain. This clonotype was recorded many times. Its cognate antigen has yet to be identified. No much larger clone exists at a distance of one base, and base qualities are not known. These data come from a study of T cell repertoires in cytomegalovirus infection (dated by TCRdb to between 2018 and 2021). Describing the broader study: Recently identified HLA-C-restricted CMV epitopes, whose presentation resists viral immunomodulation, were targeted by peptide stimulations together with well-studied HLA-B-restricted epitopes. The HLA type of each donor mattered for the analysis, because public TCR beta signatures pointed to carriage of CMV infection along with the matching HLA type.

Interpreted using the paper, the treatment or condition label stands for: in vitro stimulation with specific CMV peptide epitopes to enrich CMV-specific T cells. Results the study describes overall, beyond this receptor: In both this cohort and an independent approximately 370-donor cohort, the cumulative frequency of public TCR beta family members distinguished carriers of CMV infection plus the relevant HLA type. The ex vivo response was dominated by HLA-C-restricted CMV-specific TCR beta clonotypes, which also provided the single most frequent clonotype in two of eight donors.

The CDR3 holds 12 amino acids from the cysteine to the phenylalanine. This entry keeps only the CDR3 DNA: 36 bases, framed from base 1. CDR1 and CDR2 (MNHNS, SASEGT) derive from the germline V gene. V and J are truncated by 5 bases and 5 bases respectively, leaving an intervening sequence of 9 bases. For sequencing, an Illumina HiSeq 1500 was employed. Using fastp at Q25 and MiXCR, TCRdb reprocessed the public reads and kept productive beta chains. Each record represents a unique CDR3 protein, reported with the most common genes and DNA among its rows. Within this sample are approximately 1,000,000 distinct CDR3 sequences, with around 30% of them counted one time only. The ten largest clones add up to about an eighth of the sample.

The chain is encoded by TRBV6-1 joined to TRBJ1-1; perhaps TRBD1 is the D gene, with 5 bases matching. Sequencing used cultured CD8+ T cells from PBMCs, obtained from culture after CMV antigen stimulation. The receptor was isolated from a human donor in good health (CMV status not recorded). Some clones in this sample may be carry-over from other donors' samples. The DNA is as follows: TGTGCCAGCAGTACCCCAGGGACTGAAGCTTTCTTT. This is translated as CASSTPGTEAFF.